These 5 T cell receptor beta chains were all obtained from the same sample, sequenced in a study of T cells after posttransplantation cyclophosphamide. Assay: immunoSEQ multiplex PCR; the TCRdb copy retains only in-frame clones and omits some. The sample contains 30,000 to 50,000 clones, none of them singletons. Sequenced: PBMCs. The receptors come from a woman aged 45-60 years in good health and a related stem cell transplant donor.

This clone was counted ten times or more. This chain links TRBV6-1 with TRBJ1-3; TRBD1 is a possible D gene (6 bases). The germline gives CDR1 MNHNS, CDR2 SASEGT. Trimming removed 4 bases from V and 2 bases from J, with 12 bases in between. The CDR3 has 15 residues. This chain's CDR3 is CASSGTGGPGNTIYF. In DNA form, the CDR3 reads TGTGCCAGCAGTGGAACGGGGGGCCCTGGAAACACCATATATTTT.

This clone was counted ten times or more. The rearrangement joins TRBV18 to TRBJ1-3; D remains unclear. With 8 bases removed from V and 0 bases from J, the gap between germline ends came to 5 bases. Germline assignment: CDR1 KGHSH and CDR2 LQKENI. The CDR3 loop spans 12 amino acids. The chain's CDR3 is CASRHSGNTIYF. In DNA form, the CDR3 reads TGTGCCAGCCGACACTCTGGAAACACCATATATTTT.

This clone appeared many times. At the DNA level, this CDR3 is encoded by other sequences in the same sample as well. The chain uses TRBV19 and TRBJ1-1; the D is unclear. This CDR3 comprises 14 residues. Trimming took 3 bases from V and 1 from J, leaving 9 bases between them. CDR1 and CDR2 from the germline V gene are LNHDA and SQIVND (reference sequence). CDR3 in amino acids: CASSIQAQNTEAFF. The DNA of the CDR3 is TGTGCCAGTAGTATCCAGGCCCAGAACACTGAAGCTTTCTTT.

In this sample, this clone turned up many times. CDR3 in amino acids: CASSWGQGETGELFF. DNA of the CDR3: TGTGCCAGCAGTTGGGGGCAAGGAGAAACCGGGGAGCTGTTTTTT. The genes are TRBV27 and TRBJ2-2, with a possible D match to TRBD1 (6 bases). The CDR3 covers 15 residues. Germline V lookup: CDR1 MNHEY, CDR2 SMNVEV (reference sequence). V lost 4 bases to trimming and J lost 5 bases, with 14 bases between them.

This clone was counted at least ten times. The chain carries TRBV5-6 and TRBJ2-7; TRBD1 agrees at 8 bases. Germline V CDR1 and CDR2: SGHDT, YYEEEE. The CDR3 is made up of 15 amino acids. Unmatched junction bases numbered 4, after V lost 0 bases and J lost 2 bases. The CDR3 protein is CASSLGTGSPYEQYF. CDR3 DNA: TGTGCCAGCAGCTTGGGGACAGGGAGTCCCTACGAGCAGTACTTC.